The next 18 T cell receptor beta chains were all read from a single sample in a study of PD-1 blockade in classical Hodgkin lymphoma. Every patient experienced relapse after autologous stem cell transplantation, and brentuximab vedotin exposure varied. Repertoires were generated with immunoSEQ multiplex PCR, while TCRdb's copy carries only in-frame clones and drops some. The repertoire consists of 50,000 to 85,000 clones, with over 55% occurring once and the leading ten covering approximately 9.1%. The starting material was peripheral blood mononuclear cells (PBMCs), obtained before the second cycle of nivolumab. The source is a human donor with classical Hodgkin lymphoma.

V usage is TRBV5-4 and J usage is TRBJ2-7, with TRBD2 matching 7 bases. The germline gives CDR1 SGHNT, CDR2 YYREEE (reference sequence). The V gene end was trimmed by 4 bases and the J gene end by 0 bases; junction bases not matched to a gene: 7. The CDR3 has 15 residues. CDR3 sequence reads: CASSPMGGISYEQYF. Written as DNA, the CDR3 is TGTGCCAGCAGCCCCATGGGAGGGATCTCCTACGAGCAGTACTTC.

This sequence joins TRBV10-3 and TRBJ2-7; D uncertain. This CDR3 region has 12 residues. Trimming shortened V by 4 bases and J by 1 base, and 5 bases separated the two germline ends. Germline assignment: CDR1 ENHRY and CDR2 SYGVKD. In nucleotides, the CDR3 is TGTGCCATCAGTGGGGATTCCTACGAGCAGTACTTC. Translation: CAISGDSYEQYF.

This clone appeared a single time. The chain joins TRBV5-6 to TRBJ2-3; D unresolved. The CDR3 spans 12 residues. The V end was cut by 0 bases, the J end by 11 bases, with 10 bases between. Germline V lookup: CDR1 SGHDT, CDR2 YYEEEE. In DNA form, the CDR3 reads TGTGCCAGCAGCTTGGCCAAAGGAAAGCAGTATTTT. It yields the protein CASSLAKGKQYF.

The J gene is TRBJ1-3, the V gene TRBV5-1, with D perhaps TRBD1 (5 bases). Germline V CDR1 and CDR2: SGHRS, YFSETQ. There are 15 residues in the CDR3. Trimming took 0 bases from V and 4 from J, leaving 11 bases between them. The CDR3 reads CASSLGRGEGNTIYF. The CDR3 DNA reads TGCGCCAGCAGCTTGGGACGGGGGGAAGGAAACACCATATATTTT.

The rearrangement links TRBV9 to TRBJ2-3, with a possible D match to TRBD1 (5 bases). The CDR3 extends over 15 amino acids. The germline V and J ends were trimmed by 0 bases and 4 bases, with 12 bases remaining between them. Germline assignment: CDR1 SGDLS and CDR2 YYNGEE. CDR3 nucleotide sequence: TGTGCCAGCAGCGTAGGGGCAGGGCGCCCAGATACGCAGTATTTT. Its translation is CASSVGAGRPDTQYF.

The rearrangement joins TRBV6-5 to TRBJ2-3; D gene uncertain. The CDR3 extends over 13 amino acids. Germline V gene lookup returns CDR1 MNHEY and CDR2 SVGAGI. The V gene lost 6 bases and the J gene lost 0 bases, with 7 bases spanning the gap. The CDR3 coding sequence is TGTGCCAGCAGGGGGTTGAGCACAGATACGCAGTATTTT. Translation gives CASRGLSTDTQYF.

This clone was observed a handful of times. The rearrangement uses TRBV7-8 and TRBJ1-5; D perhaps matches TRBD1 (5 bases). The germline V and J ends were trimmed by 2 bases and 2 bases, with 7 bases remaining between them. The CDR3 covers 14 residues. Germline loops: CDR1 SGHVS, CDR2 FQNEAQ. The CDR3 is CASSLLGGNQPQHF. CDR3 DNA: TGTGCCAGCAGCTTATTAGGGGGCAATCAGCCCCAGCATTTT.

This clone was observed a handful of times. The chain joins TRBV28 to TRBJ1-3; D possibly corresponds to TRBD1 (6 bases). The germline V gene has CDR1 MDHEN and CDR2 SYDVKM. CDR3 size: 15 residues. Trimming cost V 5 bases and J 0 bases, with 11 bases left between them. The CDR3 DNA reads as TGTGCCAGCAGTGCAGGGGTTAACTCTGGAAACACCATATATTTT. As protein: CASSAGVNSGNTIYF.

This clone was found a few times. This sequence joins TRBV18 and TRBJ1-2, with 7 bases aligning to TRBD1. Per the germline V gene, CDR1 is KGHSH and CDR2 is LQKENI. After removal of 3 bases from V and 6 bases from J, the junction contained 7 bases not matched to a gene. The CDR3 loop spans 14 amino acids. The CDR3 DNA reads TGTGCCAGCTCACCGAATACAGGGGAGGATGGCTACACCTTC. This encodes CASSPNTGEDGYTF.

The table lists this clone with many counts. The chain recombines TRBV28 with TRBJ2-7; D ambiguous. V lost 3 bases and J lost 11, with 8 bases in between. The CDR3 covers 10 residues. Germline values: CDR1 MDHEN, CDR2 SYDVKM. The CDR3 is CASSFVRKYF. Here the CDR3 DNA reads TGTGCCAGCAGTTTCGTCCGGAAGTACTTC.

This clone was found once. This rearrangement joins TRBV28 to TRBJ1-1; no definite D call. Germline V gives CDR1 MDHEN, CDR2 SYDVKM. CDR3 length equals 13 residues. V lost 3 bases and J 6 bases, leaving 11 bases between the germline ends. The CDR3 loop reads CASSLFSYAEAFF. The CDR3 nucleotides read TGTGCCAGCAGTTTGTTCTCCTACGCTGAAGCTTTCTTT.

Of note for this clone: Other nucleotide sequences from this sample produce the same CDR3. In nucleotides, the CDR3 is TGTGCCAGCAGCTCAGGGCTCTATGGCTACACCTTC. Its translation: CASSSGLYGYTF. V is TRBV2 and J is TRBJ1-2; the D gene is possibly TRBD1 (5 bases). This CDR3 has 12 amino acids. The V gene lost 6 bases and the J gene lost 4 bases, with 9 bases spanning the gap. CDR1 is SNHLY, CDR2 FYNNEI, per germline.

This clone was detected only a few times. The rearrangement joins TRBV5-1 to TRBJ2-1; no reliable D call. CDR1 and CDR2 from the germline V gene are SGHRS and YFSETQ. The CDR3 runs to 13 residues. Trimming left V 0 bases short and J 7 bases short, with 8 bases between. The CDR3 DNA reads TGCGCCAGCAGCTTGGATGTCGTTAATGAGCAGTTCTTC. It is translated as CASSLDVVNEQFF.

V usage is TRBV5-4 and J usage is TRBJ1-4, with D uncertain. Looked up from germline, CDR1 is SGHNT and CDR2 is YYREEE (reference sequence). The V end lost 0 bases, the J end lost 12 bases, and 15 bases lay between the germline ends. The CDR3 length is 14 residues. The CDR3 DNA follows: TGTGCCAGCAGCTTGGCCGCGGGAGGCGGGGAACTGTTTTTT. Residues: CASSLAAGGGELFF.

The chain has TRBV5-1 and TRBJ2-2; the match to TRBD1 covers 9 bases. CDR1 is SGHRS and CDR2 is YFSETQ in the germline V gene. This CDR3 region has 15 residues. The J segment lost 3 bases and the V segment lost 3 bases, leaving 3 bases of the junction unmatched. The CDR3 sequence: CASSWTGADTGELFF. CDR3 coding DNA: TGCGCCAGCAGCTGGACAGGGGCCGACACCGGGGAGCTGTTTTTT. The complete variable domain, with remaining parts taken from reference TRBV5-1 and TRBJ2-2, reads KAGVTQTPRYLIKTRGQQVTLSCSPISGHRSVSWYQQTPGQGLQFLFEYFSETQRNKGNFPGRFSGRQFSNSRSEMNVSTLELGDSALYLCASSWTGADTGELFFGEGSRLTVL.

The genes are TRBV19 and TRBJ1-1, with a weak D call TRBD1 (5 bases). CDR3 length equals 14 residues. CDR1 is LNHDA, CDR2 SQIVND, per germline (reference sequence). With 3 bases removed from V and 3 bases from J, the gap between germline ends came to 11 bases. The CDR3 DNA reads TGTGCCAGTAGTATGGGGGGGGTTCACACTGAAGCTTTCTTT. Translating it yields CASSMGGVHTEAFF.

The gene calls are TRBV7-9 and TRBJ1-1; D is undetermined. The CDR3 is 12 residues long. Germline CDR1 SEHNR, CDR2 FQNEAQ (reference sequence). V dropped 5 bases and J dropped 7 bases, with 11 bases sitting between them. The CDR3 here is CASSLDWGEAFF. The CDR3 DNA reads TGTGCCAGCAGCCTCGACTGGGGTGAAGCTTTCTTT.

The genes are TRBV9 and TRBJ1-3; weak D call: TRBD1 (5 bases). V gave up 2 bases and J gave up 0 bases, with 9 bases separating them. The CDR3 consists of 15 residues. Germline CDR1 SGDLS, CDR2 YYNGEE. CDR3 DNA sequence: TGTGCCAGCAGCGTTCAGGGCGGCTCTGGAAACACCATATATTTT. Translating gives CASSVQGGSGNTIYF.